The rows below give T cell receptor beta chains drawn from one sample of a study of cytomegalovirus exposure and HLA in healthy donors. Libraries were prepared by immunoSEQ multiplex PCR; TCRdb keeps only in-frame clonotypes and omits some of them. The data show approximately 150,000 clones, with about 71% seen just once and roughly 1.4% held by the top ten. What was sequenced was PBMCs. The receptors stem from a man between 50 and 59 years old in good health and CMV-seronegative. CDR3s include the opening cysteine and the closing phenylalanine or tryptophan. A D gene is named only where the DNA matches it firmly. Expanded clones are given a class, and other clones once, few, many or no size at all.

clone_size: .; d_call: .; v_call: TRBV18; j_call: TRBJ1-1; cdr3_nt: TGTGCCAGCTCACTTGCGGAGAGCACTGAAGCTTTCTTT; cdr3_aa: CASSLAESTEAFF
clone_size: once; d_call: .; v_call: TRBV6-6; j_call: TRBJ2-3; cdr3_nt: TGTGCCAGCAGTTACGAGGGAACTAGCACAGATACGCAGTATTTT; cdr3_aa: CASSYEGTSTDTQYF
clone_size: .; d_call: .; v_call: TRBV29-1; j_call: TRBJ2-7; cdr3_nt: TGCAGCGTTGATGACGGGGACTACGAGCAGTACTTC; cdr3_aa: CSVDDGDYEQYF
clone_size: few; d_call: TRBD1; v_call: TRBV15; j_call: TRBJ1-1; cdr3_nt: TGTGCCACCAGCAGGGGACAGGGATTTACTCTGAACACTGAAGCTTTCTTT; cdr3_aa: CATSRGQGFTLNTEAFF
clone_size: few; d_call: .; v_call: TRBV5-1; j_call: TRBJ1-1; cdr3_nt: TGCGCCAGCAGCCCGTGGGGGGGGGTGAACACTGAAGCTTTCTTT; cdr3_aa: CASSPWGGVNTEAFF
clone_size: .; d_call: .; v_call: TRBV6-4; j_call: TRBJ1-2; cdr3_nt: TGTGCCAGGGGGGGGAGGTGTGCGCACTATGGCTACACCTTC; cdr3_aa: CARGGRCAHYGYTF
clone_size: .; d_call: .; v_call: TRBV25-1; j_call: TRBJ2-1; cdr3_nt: TGTGCCAGCAGCGCATCGACAGGCGACTCCTACAATGAGCAGTTCTTC; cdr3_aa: CASSASTGDSYNEQFF
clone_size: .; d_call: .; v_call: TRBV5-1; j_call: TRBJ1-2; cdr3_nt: TGCGCCAGCAGCTTGGGCAGGGTTGACTTCTATGGCTACACCTTC; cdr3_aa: CASSLGRVDFYGYTF
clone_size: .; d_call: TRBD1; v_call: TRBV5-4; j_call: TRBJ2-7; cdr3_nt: TGTGCCAGCAGTACAGGGGAAAACTACGAGCAGTACTTC; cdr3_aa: CASSTGENYEQYF
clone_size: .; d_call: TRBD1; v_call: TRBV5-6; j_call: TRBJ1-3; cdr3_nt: TGTGCCAGCAGCTTGAACTCAGGGGGAGGAAACACCATATATTTT; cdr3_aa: CASSLNSGGGNTIYF
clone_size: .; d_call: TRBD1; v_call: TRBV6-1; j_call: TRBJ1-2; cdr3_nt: TGTGCCAGCAGTGTGACAGGGTTCTATGGCTACACCTTC; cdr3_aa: CASSVTGFYGYTF
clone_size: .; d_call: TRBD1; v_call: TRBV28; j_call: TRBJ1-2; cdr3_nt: TGTGCCAGCAGTCCCCCCTGGACAGGGGACGGCTACACCTTC; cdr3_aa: CASSPPWTGDGYTF
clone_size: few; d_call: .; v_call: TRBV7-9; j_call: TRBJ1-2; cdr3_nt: TGTGCCAGCAGCTTAGGCTCTGGTAGCGTCTATGGCTACACCTTC; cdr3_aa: CASSLGSGSVYGYTF
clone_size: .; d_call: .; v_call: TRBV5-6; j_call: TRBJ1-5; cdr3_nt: TGTGCCAGCAGCTTGGACAGGGCCGTTGCACCCCAGCATTTT; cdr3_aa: CASSLDRAVAPQHF
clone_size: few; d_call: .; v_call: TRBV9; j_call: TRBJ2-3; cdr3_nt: TGTGCCAGCAGCGTAGCGTCTAGCACAGATACGCAGTATTTT; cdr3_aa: CASSVASSTDTQYF
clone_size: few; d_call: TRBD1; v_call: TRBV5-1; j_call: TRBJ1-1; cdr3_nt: TGCGCCAGCAGCTTTACAGGGGACACTGAAGCTTTCTTT; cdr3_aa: CASSFTGDTEAFF
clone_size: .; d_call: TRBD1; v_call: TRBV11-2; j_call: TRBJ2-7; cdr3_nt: TGTGCCAGCAGCACCGGGACAGGGGGATCCTACGAGCAGTACTTC; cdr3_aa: CASSTGTGGSYEQYF
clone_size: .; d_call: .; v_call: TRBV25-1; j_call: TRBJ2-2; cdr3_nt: TGTGCCAGCAGTCGCCTAGAGCACACCGGGGAGCTGTTTTTT; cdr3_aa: CASSRLEHTGELFF
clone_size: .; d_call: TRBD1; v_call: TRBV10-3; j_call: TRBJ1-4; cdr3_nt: TGTGCCATCAGTGAAGCGGGACAGGGTTCTTCTAATGAAAAACTGTTTTTT; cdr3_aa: CAISEAGQGSSNEKLFF
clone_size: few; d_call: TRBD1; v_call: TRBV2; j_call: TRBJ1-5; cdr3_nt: TGTGCCAGCAGGACAGGGTATAGCAATCAGCCCCAGCATTTT; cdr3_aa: CASRTGYSNQPQHF
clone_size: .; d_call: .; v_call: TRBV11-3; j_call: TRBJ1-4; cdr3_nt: TGTGCCAGCAGCCTCCACTCTAATGAAAAACTGTTTTTT; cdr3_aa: CASSLHSNEKLFF
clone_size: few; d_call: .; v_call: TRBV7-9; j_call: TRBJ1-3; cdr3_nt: TGTGCCAGCAGCTTTGGGCAGACCTCTGGAAACACCATATATTTT; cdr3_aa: CASSFGQTSGNTIYF
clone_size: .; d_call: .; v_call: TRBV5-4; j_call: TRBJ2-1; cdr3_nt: TGTGCCAGCAGCTTGGCCGAGGTGTCCCCGAGCTCCTACAATGAGCAGTTCTTC; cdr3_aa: CASSLAEVSPSSYNEQFF
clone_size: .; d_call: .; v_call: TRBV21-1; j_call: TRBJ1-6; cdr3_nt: TGTGCCAGCAGCAGCCCAGACAGGGGACGTTATAATTCACCCCTCCACTTT; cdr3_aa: CASSSPDRGRYNSPLHF
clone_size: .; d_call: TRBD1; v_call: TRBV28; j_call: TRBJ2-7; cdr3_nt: TGTGCCAGCAGGGCAAGGACAGGCCACTACGAGCAGTACTTC; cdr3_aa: CASRARTGHYEQYF
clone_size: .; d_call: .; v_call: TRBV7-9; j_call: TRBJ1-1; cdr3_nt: TGTGCCAGCAGCTTACAGTTATTGAACACTGAAGCTTTCTTT; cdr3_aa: CASSLQLLNTEAFF
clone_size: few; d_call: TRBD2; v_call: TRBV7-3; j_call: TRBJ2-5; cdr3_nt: TGTGCCAGCAGCATCGGGACTAGCGGAGAGACCCAGTACTTC; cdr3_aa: CASSIGTSGETQYF
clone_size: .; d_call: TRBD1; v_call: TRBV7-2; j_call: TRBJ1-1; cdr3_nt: TGTGCCAGCAGCCCCATGATGCCCGGGACAGGGAATGCTGAAGCTTTCTTT; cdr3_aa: CASSPMMPGTGNAEAFF
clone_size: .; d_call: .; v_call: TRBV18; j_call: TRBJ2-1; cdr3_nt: TGTGCCAGCTCACCAGGCAGGGGAGCTGAGAATGAGCAGTTCTTC; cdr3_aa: CASSPGRGAENEQFF
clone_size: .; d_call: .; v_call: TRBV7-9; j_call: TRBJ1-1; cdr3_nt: TGTGCCAGCAGCTTAGTTTGGGGGGGCGAGGGCACTGAAGCTTTCTTT; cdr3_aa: CASSLVWGGEGTEAFF
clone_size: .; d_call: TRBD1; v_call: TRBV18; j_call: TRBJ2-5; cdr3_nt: TGTGCCAGCTCACCACCGGGACAGGCAGAGACCCAGTACTTC; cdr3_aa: CASSPPGQAETQYF
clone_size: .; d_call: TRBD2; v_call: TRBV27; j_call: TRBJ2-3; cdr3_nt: TGTGCCAGCAGTCCCTATCTGCTAGCGGGGAACACAGATACGCAGTATTTT; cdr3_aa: CASSPYLLAGNTDTQYF
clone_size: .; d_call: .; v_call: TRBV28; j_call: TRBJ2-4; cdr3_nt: TGTGCCAGCAGTTTATTGCAGGGGAACATTCAGTACTTC; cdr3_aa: CASSLLQGNIQYF
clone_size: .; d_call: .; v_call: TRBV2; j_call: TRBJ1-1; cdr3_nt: TGTGCCAGCAGTGAAGAAGTAGACATCACTGAAGCTTTCTTT; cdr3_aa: CASSEEVDITEAFF
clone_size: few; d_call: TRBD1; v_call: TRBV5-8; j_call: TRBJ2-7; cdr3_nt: TGTGCCAGCAGCTCGTGGGGACAGGGTTTGGGGTACGAGCAGTACTTC; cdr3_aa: CASSSWGQGLGYEQYF
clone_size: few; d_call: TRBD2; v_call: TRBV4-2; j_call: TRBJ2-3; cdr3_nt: TGTGCCAGCAGCCAAGGGACTAGCGGGGGGGCAGATACGCAGTATTTT; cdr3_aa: CASSQGTSGGADTQYF
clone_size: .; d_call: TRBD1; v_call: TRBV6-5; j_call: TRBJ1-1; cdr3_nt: TGTGCCAGCAGTTACTACAGGGGAAAGGGCACTGAAGCTTTCTTT; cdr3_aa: CASSYYRGKGTEAFF
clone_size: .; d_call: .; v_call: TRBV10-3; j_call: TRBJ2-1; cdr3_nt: TGTGCCATCAGTGAGACTTGGGGGGATGAGCAGTTCTTC; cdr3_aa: CAISETWGDEQFF
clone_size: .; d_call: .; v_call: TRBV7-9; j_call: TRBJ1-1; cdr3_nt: TGTGCCAGCAGCCGACTTGCGGGGAACACTGAAGCTTTCTTT; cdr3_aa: CASSRLAGNTEAFF
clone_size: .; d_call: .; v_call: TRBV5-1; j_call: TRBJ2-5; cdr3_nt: TGCGCCAGCAGCTTGGAGGGGGGGTACCAAGAGACCCAGTACTTC; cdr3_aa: CASSLEGGYQETQYF